The TCR beta chain under discussion was sequenced for a study of T-cell reconstitution after alpha-beta-depleted transplantation in children. General observations from the study: It was reported that alpha-beta T cells came from several hundred expanded graft clones (about two months after transplant).

This clonotype has ten or more counts. Its antigen is currently unknown. This sample's TCRbeta library carried unique molecular identifier barcodes. One entry per CDR3 protein results from TCRdb running MiXCR on the PCR reads. The repertoire holds hundreds of thousands of distinct CDR3 sequences, with around 13% as singletons. CDR1 is LNHNV, CDR2 YYDKDF, per germline (reference sequence). V lost 0 bases and J lost 1, with 16 bases in between. There are 17 residues in the CDR3. This TCR was sampled from a girl aged 2-15 years with congenital amegakaryocytic thrombocytopenia, due to receive a stem cell transplant. This sequence joins TRBV15 and TRBJ2-7; D possibly matches TRBD1 or TRBD2 (5 bases each). The sample here was PBMCs, taken before TCRalphabeta/CD19-depleted stem cell transplant. The CDR3 nucleotides are TGTGCCACCAGCAGAGATGTCACCCGGGACCATTCCTACGAGCAGTACTTC. Amino acids: CATSRDVTRDHSYEQYF.